This T cell receptor beta chain was identified in a study of T cells after yellow fever vaccination. Conversion of TCR transcripts into cDNA relied on 5'RACE template switching, which added a universal primer site and UMIs. One entry per CDR3 protein results from TCRdb running MiXCR on the 5' RACE reads. The sample carries 300,000 to 400,000 distinct CDR3 sequences, around 4.1% recorded once. This clonotype has only a few counts. No antigen is known for it. Whole-study results and caveats: Only a small proportion of the clonotypes turned up in both the CD4 and the CD8 compartments, likely arising from convergent recombination. A faster peak, day 5 versus 15, was reached by the weaker secondary response.

V lost 0 bases, J lost 5 bases, and 10 bases lay in between. CDR1 ENHRY and CDR2 SYGVKD come from the germline V gene. The CDR3 sequence is 14 residues long. This specimen was PBMCs, taken 5 days after the yellow fever booster vaccination. The TCR originated in a man younger than 35 who received the YFV17D yellow fever vaccine. The chain is built from TRBV10-3 and TRBJ1-1; D unresolved. CDR3 in DNA: TGTGCCATCAGTGAGTCGAAAGGGAGGACTGAAGCTTTCTTT. It codes for CAISESKGRTEAFF.